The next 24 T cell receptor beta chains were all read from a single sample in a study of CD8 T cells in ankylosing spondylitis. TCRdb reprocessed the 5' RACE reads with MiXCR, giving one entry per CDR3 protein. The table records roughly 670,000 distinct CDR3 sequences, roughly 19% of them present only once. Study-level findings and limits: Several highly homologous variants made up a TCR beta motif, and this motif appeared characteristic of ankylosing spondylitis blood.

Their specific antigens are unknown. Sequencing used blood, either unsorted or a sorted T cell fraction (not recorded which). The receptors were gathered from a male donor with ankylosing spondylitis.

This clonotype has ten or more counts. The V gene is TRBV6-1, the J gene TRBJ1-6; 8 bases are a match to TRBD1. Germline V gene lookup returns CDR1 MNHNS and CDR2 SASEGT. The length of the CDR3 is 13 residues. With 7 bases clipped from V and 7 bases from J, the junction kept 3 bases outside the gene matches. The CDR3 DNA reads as TGTGCCAGCACCGCAGGGGGCAATTCACCCCTCCACTTT. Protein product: CASTAGGNSPLHF.

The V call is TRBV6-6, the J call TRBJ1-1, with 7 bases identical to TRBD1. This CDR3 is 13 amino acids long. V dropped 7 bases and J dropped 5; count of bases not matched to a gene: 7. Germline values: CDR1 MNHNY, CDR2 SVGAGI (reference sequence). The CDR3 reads CASNAQGGTEAFF. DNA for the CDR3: TGTGCCAGCAACGCCCAGGGGGGGACTGAAGCTTTCTTT.

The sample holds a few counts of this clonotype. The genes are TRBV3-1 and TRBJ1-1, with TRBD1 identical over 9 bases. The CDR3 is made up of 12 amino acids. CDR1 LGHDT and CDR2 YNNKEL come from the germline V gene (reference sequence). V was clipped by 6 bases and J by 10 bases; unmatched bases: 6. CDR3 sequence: CASSPGTGPAFF. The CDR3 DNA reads TGTGCCAGCAGTCCTGGGACAGGGCCAGCTTTCTTT.

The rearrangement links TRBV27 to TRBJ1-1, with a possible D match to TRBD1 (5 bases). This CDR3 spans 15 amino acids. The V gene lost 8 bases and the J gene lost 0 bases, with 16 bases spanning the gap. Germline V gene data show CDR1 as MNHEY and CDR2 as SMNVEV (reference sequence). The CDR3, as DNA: TGTGCCAGCCCCGACTTGACAGTAATGAACACTGAAGCTTTCTTT. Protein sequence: CASPDLTVMNTEAFF.

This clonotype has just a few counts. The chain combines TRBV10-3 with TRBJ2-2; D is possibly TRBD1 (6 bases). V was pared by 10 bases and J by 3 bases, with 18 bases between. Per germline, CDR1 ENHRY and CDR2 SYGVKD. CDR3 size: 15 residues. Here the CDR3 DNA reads TGTGCCAGCAGCCCCCGGGACACCGACACCGGGGAGCTGTTTTTT. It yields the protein CASSPRDTDTGELFF.

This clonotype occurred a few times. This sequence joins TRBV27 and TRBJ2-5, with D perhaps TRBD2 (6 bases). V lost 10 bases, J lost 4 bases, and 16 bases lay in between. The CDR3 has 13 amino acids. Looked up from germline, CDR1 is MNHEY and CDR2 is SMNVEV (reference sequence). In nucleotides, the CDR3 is TGTGCCACCTCCGGGGGTAAGCCAGAGACCCAGTACTTC. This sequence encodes CATSGGKPETQYF.

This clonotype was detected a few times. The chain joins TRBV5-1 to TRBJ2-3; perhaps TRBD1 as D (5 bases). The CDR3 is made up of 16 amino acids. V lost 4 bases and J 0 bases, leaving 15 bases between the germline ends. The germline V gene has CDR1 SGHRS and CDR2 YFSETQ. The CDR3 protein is CASSVQGPTSTDTQYF. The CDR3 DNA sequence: TGCGCCAGCAGCGTCCAGGGTCCTACTAGCACAGATACGCAGTATTTT.

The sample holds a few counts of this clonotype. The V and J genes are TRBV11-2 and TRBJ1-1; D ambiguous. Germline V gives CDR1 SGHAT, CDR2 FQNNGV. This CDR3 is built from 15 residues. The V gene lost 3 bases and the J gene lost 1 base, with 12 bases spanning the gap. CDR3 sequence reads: CASSFARTPNTEAFF. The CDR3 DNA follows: TGTGCCAGCAGCTTCGCTCGGACGCCGAACACTGAAGCTTTCTTT.

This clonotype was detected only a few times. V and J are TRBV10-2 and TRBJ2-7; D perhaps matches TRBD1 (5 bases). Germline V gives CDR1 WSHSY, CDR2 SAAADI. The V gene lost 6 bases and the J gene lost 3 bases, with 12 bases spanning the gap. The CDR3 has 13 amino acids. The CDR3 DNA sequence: TGCGCCAGCAGCTCCTCAGGGCACTACGAGCAGTACTTC. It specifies CASSSSGHYEQYF.

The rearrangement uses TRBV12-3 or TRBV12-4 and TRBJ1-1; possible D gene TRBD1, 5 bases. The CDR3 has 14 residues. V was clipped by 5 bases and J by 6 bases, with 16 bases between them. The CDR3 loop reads CASSPDTARPEAFF. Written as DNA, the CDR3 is TGTGCCAGCAGTCCGGACACCGCCCGGCCTGAAGCTTTCTTT.

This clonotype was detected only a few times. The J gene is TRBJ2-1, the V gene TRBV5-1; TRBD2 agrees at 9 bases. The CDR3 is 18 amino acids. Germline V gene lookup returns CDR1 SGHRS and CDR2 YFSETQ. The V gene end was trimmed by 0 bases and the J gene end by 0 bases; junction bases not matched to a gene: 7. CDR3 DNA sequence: TGCGCCAGCAGCTTGGGGCCGACACTAGCGGGCTCCTACAATGAGCAGTTCTTC. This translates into CASSLGPTLAGSYNEQFF.

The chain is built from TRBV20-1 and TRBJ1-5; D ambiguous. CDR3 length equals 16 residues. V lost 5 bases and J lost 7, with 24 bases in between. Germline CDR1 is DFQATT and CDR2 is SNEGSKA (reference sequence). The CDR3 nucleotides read TGCAGTGCTTCTAAGGGTGGTCGCGGCGCGGGACAGCCCCAGCATTTT. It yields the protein CSASKGGRGAGQPQHF.

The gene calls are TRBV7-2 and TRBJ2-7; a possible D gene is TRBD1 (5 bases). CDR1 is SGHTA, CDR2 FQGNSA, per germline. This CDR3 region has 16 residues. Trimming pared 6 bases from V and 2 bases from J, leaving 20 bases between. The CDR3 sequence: CASSSFKGSFPYEQYF. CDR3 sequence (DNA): TGTGCCAGCAGTTCCTTTAAGGGGTCGTTCCCCTACGAGCAGTACTTC.

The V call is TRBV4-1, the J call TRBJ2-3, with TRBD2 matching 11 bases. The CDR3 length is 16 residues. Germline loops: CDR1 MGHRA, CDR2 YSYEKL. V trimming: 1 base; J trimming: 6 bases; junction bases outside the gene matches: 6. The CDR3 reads CASSQVLAGGVDTQYF. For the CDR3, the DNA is TGCGCCAGCAGCCAAGTCCTAGCGGGGGGAGTTGATACGCAGTATTTT.

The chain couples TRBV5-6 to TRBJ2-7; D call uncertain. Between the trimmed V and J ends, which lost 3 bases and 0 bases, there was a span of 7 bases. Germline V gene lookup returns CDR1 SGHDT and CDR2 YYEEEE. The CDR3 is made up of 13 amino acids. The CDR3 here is CASSSRNSYEQYF. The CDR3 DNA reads TGTGCCAGCAGCTCAAGGAACTCCTACGAGCAGTACTTC.

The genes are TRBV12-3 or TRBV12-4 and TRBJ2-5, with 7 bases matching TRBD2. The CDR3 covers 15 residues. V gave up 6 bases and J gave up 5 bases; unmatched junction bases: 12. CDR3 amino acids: CASRLSGLRMETQYF. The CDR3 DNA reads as TGTGCCAGCAGACTTTCGGGACTACGAATGGAGACCCAGTACTTC.

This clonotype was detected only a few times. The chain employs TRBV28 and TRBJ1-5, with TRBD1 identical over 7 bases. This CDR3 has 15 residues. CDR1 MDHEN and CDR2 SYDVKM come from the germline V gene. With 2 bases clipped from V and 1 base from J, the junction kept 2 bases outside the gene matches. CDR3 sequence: CASSLTGESNQPQHF. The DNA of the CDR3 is TGTGCCAGCAGTTTAACAGGGGAGAGCAATCAGCCCCAGCATTTT.

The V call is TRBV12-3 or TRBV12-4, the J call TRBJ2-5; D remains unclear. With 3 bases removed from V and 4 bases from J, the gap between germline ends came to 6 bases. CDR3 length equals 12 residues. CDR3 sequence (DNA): TGTGCCAGCAGTTTCGGCCCAGAGACCCAGTACTTC. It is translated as CASSFGPETQYF.

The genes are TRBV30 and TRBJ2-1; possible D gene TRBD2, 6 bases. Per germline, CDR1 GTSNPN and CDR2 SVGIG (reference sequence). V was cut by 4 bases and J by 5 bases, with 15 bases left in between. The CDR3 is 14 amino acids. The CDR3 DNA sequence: TGTGCCTGGACCCCGGGCACGGGGGACAATGAGCAGTTCTTC. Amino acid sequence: CAWTPGTGDNEQFF.

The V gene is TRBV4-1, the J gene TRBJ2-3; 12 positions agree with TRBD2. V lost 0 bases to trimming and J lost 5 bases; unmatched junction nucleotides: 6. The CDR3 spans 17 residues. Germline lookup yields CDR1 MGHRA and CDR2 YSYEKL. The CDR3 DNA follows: TGCGCCAGCAGCCAAGAGAAGACTAGCGGGAGTGTAGATACGCAGTATTTT. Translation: CASSQEKTSGSVDTQYF.

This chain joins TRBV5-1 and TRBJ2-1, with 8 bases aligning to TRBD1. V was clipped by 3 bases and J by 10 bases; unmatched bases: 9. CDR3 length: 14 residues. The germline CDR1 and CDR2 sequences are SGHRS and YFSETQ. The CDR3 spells CASSSGQAPKEQFF. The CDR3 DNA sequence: TGCGCCAGCAGCTCGGGACAGGCCCCAAAGGAGCAGTTCTTC.

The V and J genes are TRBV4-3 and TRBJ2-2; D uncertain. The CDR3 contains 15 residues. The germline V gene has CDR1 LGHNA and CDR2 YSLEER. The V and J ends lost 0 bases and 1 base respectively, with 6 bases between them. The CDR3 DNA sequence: TGCGCCAGCAGCCAAGATGTGGGGAACACCGGGGAGCTGTTTTTT. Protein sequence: CASSQDVGNTGELFF.

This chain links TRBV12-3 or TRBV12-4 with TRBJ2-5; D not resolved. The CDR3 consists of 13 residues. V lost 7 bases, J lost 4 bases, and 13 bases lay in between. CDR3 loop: CASKGQRGETQYF. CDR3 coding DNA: TGTGCCAGCAAGGGCCAGAGAGGAGAGACCCAGTACTTC.

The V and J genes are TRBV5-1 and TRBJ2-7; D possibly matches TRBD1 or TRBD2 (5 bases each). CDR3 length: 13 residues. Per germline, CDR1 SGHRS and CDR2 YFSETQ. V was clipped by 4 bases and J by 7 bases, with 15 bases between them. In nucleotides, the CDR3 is TGCGCCAGCAGCCCGGGACGGGGTGGGGAGCAGTACTTC. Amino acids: CASSPGRGGEQYF.